This T cell receptor beta chain stems from a study of cytomegalovirus exposure and HLA in healthy donors. PCR involved 60 Vbeta and 13 Jbeta primers. TCRdb keeps only in-frame clones here, not all; method: immunoSEQ multiplex PCR. The sample holds about 110,000 clones, 80% to 85% seen once. V was trimmed by 5 bases and J by 0 bases, leaving 11 bases between them. The CDR3 is 14 amino acids. Per the germline V gene, CDR1 is SGHRS and CDR2 is YFSETQ. This sequence was found in an older woman in good health and CMV-seropositive. V and J are TRBV5-1 and TRBJ2-5; a possible D gene is TRBD1 (5 bases). The source material was PBMCs. CDR3 protein: CASSPLTDQETQYF. In nucleotides, the CDR3 is TGCGCCAGCAGTCCCCTGACAGACCAAGAGACCCAGTACTTC.